This T cell receptor (beta chain) appears in the sequencing data of a study of cytomegalovirus exposure and HLA in healthy donors. The CDR3 loop spans 14 amino acids. V was shortened by 1 base and J by 2 bases, with 8 bases between the two germline ends. Per the germline V gene, CDR1 is SGHVS and CDR2 is FNYEAQ. The PCR had 60 Vbeta and 13 Jbeta primers. Assay used: immunoSEQ multiplex PCR; TCRdb lists only in-frame clones, some missing. The profile shows 250,000 to 350,000 clones, about four fifths of them singletons. The specimen was PBMCs. The chain employs TRBV7-6 and TRBJ1-1; D gene uncertain. The receptor comes from a girl aged 2 to 9 in good health and CMV-seronegative. The CDR3 DNA is TGTGCCAGCAGCTTAGAGAGAACCAACACTGAAGCTTTCTTT. Amino acid sequence: CASSLERTNTEAFF.